Included here is one T cell receptor beta chain sequence, with context. Its antigen is unidentified. The sample comes from a study of cytomegalovirus exposure and HLA in healthy donors. Study-wide results and caveats: Follow-up analysis seemed to connect common viral pathogens with several of the most significant clusters identified. The study put some 160 TCR beta chains on its list as cytomegalovirus-associated. Further analysis, carried out later, found HLA-associated TCR beta chains more clonally expanded than equally common other chains.

The PCR used 60 Vbeta and 13 Jbeta primers. Method: immunoSEQ multiplex PCR; TCRdb's copy keeps in-frame clones and lacks some. This repertoire shows 150,000 to 200,000 clones, 80% to 85% found once; its top ten account for 0.25% to 0.3%. This CDR3 comprises 17 residues. Trimming took off 3 bases at V and 1 base at J, with 15 bases between the two ends. In germline, CDR1 is LGHNA, CDR2 YNFKEQ. Sequencing was performed on PBMCs. This sequence was found in a boy younger than 18 in good health and CMV-seronegative. This rearrangement joins TRBV4-2 to TRBJ1-4; possible D gene TRBD1, 5 bases. This CDR3 is CASSQFKEGLTNEKLFF. In DNA form, the CDR3 reads TGTGCCAGCAGCCAGTTTAAGGAGGGGTTAACTAATGAAAAACTGTTTTTT.